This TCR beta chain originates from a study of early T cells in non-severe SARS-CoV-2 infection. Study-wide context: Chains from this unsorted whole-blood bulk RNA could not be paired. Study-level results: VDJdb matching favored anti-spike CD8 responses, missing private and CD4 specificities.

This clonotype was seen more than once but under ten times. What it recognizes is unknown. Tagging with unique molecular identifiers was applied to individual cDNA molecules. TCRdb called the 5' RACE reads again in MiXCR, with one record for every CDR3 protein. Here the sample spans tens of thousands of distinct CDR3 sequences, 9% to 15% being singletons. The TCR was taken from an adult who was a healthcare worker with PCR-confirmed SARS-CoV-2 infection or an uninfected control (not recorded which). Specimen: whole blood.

CDR3 DNA: TGCAGTGCTAGTAGCGGGCCTTCCTACGAGCAGTACTTC. Protein product: CSASSGPSYEQYF. V gene TRBV20-1 combines with J gene TRBJ2-7, with 7 bases that match TRBD2. The V and J ends lost 3 bases and 1 base, in that order; junction bases with no gene match: 3. The CDR3 length is 13 residues. Germline CDR1 is DFQATT and CDR2 is SNEGSKA (reference sequence).